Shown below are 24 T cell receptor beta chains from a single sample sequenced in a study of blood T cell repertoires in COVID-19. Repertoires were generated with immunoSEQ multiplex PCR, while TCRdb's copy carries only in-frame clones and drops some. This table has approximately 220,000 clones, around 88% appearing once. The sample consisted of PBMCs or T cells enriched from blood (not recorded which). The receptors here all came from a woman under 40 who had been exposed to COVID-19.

CDR3 in DNA: TGTGCCAGCAGCTTAGAAAACAGGGGGAGAGATACGCAGTATTTT. It specifies CASSLENRGRDTQYF. This rearrangement joins TRBV11-2 to TRBJ2-3; the match to TRBD1 covers 8 bases. The CDR3 has 15 residues. The V segment lost 0 bases and the J segment 5 bases; nucleotides outside the gene matches: 4. Germline assignment: CDR1 SGHAT and CDR2 FQNNGV.

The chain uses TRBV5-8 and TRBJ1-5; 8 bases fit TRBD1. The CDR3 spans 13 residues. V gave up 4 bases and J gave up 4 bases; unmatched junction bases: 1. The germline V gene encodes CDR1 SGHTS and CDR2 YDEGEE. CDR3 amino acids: CASSGTGNQPQHF. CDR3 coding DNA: TGTGCCAGCAGCGGGACAGGTAATCAGCCCCAGCATTTT.

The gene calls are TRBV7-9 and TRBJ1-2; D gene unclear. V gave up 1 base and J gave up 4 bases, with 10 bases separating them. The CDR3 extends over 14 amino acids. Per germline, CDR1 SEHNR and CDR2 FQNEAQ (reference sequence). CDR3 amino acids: CASSLGGSSYGYTF. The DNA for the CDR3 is TGTGCCAGCAGCTTAGGAGGCAGCTCCTATGGCTACACCTTC. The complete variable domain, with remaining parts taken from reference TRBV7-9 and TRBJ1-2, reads DTGVSQNPRHKITKRGQNVTFRCDPISEHNRLYWYRQTLGQGPEFLTYFQNEAQLEKSRLLSDRFSAERPKGSFSTLEIQRTEQGDSAMYLCASSLGGSSYGYTFGSGTRLTVV.

The CDR3 protein is CAITGQSNTEAFF. As DNA, the CDR3 is TGTGCCATCACCGGACAGTCGAACACTGAAGCTTTCTTT. The gene calls are TRBV10-3 and TRBJ1-1; D might be TRBD1 (6 bases). V was cut by 7 bases and J by 1 base, with 10 bases left in between. The germline V gene has CDR1 ENHRY and CDR2 SYGVKD. This CDR3 comprises 13 residues.

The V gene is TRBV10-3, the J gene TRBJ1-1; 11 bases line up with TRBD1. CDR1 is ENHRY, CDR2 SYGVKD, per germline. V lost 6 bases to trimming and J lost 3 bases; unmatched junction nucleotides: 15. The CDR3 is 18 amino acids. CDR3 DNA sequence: TGTGCCATCAGAGCTAACCCGGGACAGGGGGTTGGGGACACTGAAGCTTTCTTT. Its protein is CAIRANPGQGVGDTEAFF.

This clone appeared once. The DNA for the CDR3 is TGTGCCAGCAGCCAAGAGGGTCAGCGGAACACCGGGGAGCTGTTTTTT. It translates to CASSQEGQRNTGELFF. The rearrangement joins TRBV4-2 to TRBJ2-2; D is unclear. Trimming removed 0 bases from V and 1 base from J, with 9 bases in between. This CDR3 is 16 amino acids long. CDR1 LGHNA and CDR2 YNFKEQ come from the germline V gene.

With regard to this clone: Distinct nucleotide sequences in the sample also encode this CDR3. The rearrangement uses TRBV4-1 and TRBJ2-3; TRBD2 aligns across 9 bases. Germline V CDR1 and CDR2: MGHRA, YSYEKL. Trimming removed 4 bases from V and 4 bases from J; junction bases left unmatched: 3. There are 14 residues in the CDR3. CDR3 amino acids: CASSLSGGADTQYF. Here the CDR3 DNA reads TGCGCCAGCAGCCTTAGCGGGGGAGCAGATACGCAGTATTTT.

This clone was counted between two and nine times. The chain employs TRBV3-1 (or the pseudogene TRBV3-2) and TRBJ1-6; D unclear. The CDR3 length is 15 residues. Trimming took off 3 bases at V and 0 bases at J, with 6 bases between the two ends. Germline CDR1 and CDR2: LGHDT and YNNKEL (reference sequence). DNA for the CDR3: TGTGCCAGCAGCCACGGGAGCTCCTATAATTCACCCCTCCACTTT. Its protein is CASSHGSSYNSPLHF.

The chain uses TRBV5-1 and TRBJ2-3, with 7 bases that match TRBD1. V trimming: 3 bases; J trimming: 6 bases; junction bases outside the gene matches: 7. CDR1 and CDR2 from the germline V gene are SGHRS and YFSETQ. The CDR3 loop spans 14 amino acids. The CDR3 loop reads CASSSGQAEDTQYF. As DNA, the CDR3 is TGCGCCAGCAGCTCCGGACAGGCGGAGGATACGCAGTATTTT.

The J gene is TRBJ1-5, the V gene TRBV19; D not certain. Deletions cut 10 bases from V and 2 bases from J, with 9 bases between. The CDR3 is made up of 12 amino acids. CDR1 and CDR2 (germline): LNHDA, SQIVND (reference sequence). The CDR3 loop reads CATGEGNQPQHF. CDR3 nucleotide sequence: TGTGCCACCGGGGAGGGCAATCAGCCCCAGCATTTT.

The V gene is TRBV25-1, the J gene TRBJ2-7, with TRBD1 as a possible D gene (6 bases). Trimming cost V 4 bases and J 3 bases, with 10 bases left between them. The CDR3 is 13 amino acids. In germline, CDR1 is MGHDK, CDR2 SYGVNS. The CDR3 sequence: CASSGTRGYEQYF. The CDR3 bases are TGTGCCAGCAGTGGGACCAGGGGCTACGAGCAGTACTTC.

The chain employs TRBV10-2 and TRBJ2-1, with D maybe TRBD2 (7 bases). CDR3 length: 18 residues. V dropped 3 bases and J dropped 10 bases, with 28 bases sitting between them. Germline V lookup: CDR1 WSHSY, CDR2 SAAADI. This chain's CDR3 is CASSEGGGVPVSLREQFF. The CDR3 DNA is TGCGCCAGCAGTGAAGGGGGAGGGGTGCCGGTTAGTCTAAGAGAGCAGTTCTTC.

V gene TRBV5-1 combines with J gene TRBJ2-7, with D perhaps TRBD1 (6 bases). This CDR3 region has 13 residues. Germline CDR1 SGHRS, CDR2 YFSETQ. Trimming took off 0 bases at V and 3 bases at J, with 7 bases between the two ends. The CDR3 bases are TGCGCCAGCAGCTTGGGGGGGCGCTACGAGCAGTACTTC. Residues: CASSLGGRYEQYF.

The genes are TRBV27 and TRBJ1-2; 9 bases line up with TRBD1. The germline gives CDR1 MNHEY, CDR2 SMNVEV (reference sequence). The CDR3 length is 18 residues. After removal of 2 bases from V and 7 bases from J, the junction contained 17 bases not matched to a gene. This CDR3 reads CASSLESGTGSRLGGYTF. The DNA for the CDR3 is TGTGCCAGCAGTTTAGAATCCGGGACAGGGAGCCGTCTCGGTGGCTACACCTTC.

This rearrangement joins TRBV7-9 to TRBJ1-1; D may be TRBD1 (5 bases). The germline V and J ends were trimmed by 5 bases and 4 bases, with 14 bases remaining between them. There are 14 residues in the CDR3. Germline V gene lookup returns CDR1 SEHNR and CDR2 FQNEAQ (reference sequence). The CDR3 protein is CASSEQEGSTEAFF. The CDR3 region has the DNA TGTGCCAGCAGCGAACAGGAGGGCTCCACTGAAGCTTTCTTT.

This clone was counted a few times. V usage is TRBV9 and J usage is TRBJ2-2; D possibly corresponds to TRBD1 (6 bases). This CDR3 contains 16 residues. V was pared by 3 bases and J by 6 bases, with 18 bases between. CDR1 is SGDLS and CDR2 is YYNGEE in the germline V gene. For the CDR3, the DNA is TGTGCCAGCAGCGGCCGGGACAAGGGGATAGCCGGGGAGCTGTTTTTT. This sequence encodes CASSGRDKGIAGELFF.

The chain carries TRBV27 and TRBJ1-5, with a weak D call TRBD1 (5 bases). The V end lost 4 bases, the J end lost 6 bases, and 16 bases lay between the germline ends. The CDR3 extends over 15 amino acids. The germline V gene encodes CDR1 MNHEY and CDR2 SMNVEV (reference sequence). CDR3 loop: CASSSGDWRGQPQHF. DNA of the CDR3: TGTGCCAGCAGTTCCGGGGACTGGCGGGGTCAGCCCCAGCATTTT.

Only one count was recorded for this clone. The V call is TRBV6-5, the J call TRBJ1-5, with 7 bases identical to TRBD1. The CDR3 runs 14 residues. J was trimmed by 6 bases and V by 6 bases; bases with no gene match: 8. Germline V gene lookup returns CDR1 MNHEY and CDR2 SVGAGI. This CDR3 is CASSGTVGIQPQHF. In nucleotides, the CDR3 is TGTGCCAGCAGCGGGACAGTGGGAATTCAGCCCCAGCATTTT.

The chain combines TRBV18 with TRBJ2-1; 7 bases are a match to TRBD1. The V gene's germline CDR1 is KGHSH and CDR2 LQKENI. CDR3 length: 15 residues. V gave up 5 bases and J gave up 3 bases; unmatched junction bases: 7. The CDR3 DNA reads TGTGCCAGCTCATCCGGGACAGATAACTACAATGAGCAGTTCTTC. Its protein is CASSSGTDNYNEQFF. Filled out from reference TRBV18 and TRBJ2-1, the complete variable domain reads NAGVMQNPRHLVRRRGQEARLRCSPMKGHSHVYWYRQLPEEGLKFMVYLQKENIIDESGMPKERFSAEFPKEGPSILRIQQVVRGDSAAYFCASSSGTDNYNEQFFGPGTRLTVL.

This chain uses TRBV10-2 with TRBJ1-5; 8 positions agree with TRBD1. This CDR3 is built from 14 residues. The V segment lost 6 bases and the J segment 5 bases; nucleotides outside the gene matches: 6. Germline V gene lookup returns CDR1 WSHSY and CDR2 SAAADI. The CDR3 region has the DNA TGCGCCAGCAGGAGTGGACAGGGTGATCAGCCCCAGCATTTT. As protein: CASRSGQGDQPQHF.

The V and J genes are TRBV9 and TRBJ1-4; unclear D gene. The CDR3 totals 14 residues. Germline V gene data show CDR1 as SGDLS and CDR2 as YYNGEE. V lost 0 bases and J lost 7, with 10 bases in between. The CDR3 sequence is CASSVGTESEKLFF. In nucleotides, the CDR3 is TGTGCCAGCAGCGTAGGTACAGAGAGTGAAAAACTGTTTTTT.

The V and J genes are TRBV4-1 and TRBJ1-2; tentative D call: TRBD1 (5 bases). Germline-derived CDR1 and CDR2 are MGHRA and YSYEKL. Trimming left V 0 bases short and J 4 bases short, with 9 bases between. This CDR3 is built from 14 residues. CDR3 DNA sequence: TGCGCCAGCAGCCAAGATGGAGGGGTCTATGGCTACACCTTC. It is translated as CASSQDGGVYGYTF.

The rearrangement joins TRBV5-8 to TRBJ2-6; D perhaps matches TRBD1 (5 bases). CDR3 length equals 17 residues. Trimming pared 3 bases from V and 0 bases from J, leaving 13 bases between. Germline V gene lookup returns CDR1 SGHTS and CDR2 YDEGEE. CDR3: CASSWTPGSSGANVLTF. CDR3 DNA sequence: TGTGCCAGCAGCTGGACACCCGGGTCCTCTGGGGCCAACGTCCTGACTTTC.

CDR3 sequence reads: CASSTVGPGTQYF. In nucleotides, the CDR3 is TGTGCCAGCAGTACCGTGGGGCCTGGTACGCAGTATTTT. J is TRBJ2-3 and V is TRBV6-5, with D possibly matching TRBD1 (5 bases). CDR1 MNHEY and CDR2 SVGAGI come from the germline V gene. V lost 5 bases, J lost 8 bases, and 14 bases lay in between. The CDR3 sequence is 13 residues long.